Each of the 8 T cell receptor beta chains below was sequenced from the same sample in a study of T and B cells in COVID-19 patients. Blood genomic DNA input for TRB amplification was 250-500 ng. TRB rearrangements were amplified by multiplex PCR with BIOMED2 TRB-A/B primers. In TCRdb, the multiplex PCR reads were re-called with MiXCR into one record per CDR3 protein. The sample records over 5,000 distinct CDR3 sequences, approximately 36% being singletons. Sample: blood. The source of these receptors is a human donor with active COVID-19.

V usage is TRBV18 and J usage is TRBJ2-7, with 7 bases fitting TRBD1. Germline loops: CDR1 KGHSH, CDR2 LQKENI. V lost 5 bases and J lost 3; bases outside the gene matches: 4. The CDR3 sequence is 13 residues long. The CDR3 DNA follows: TGTGCCAGCTCATCGGGACAGATCTACGAGCAGTACTTC. Its translation is CASSSGQIYEQYF.

This clonotype is labeled as medium-sized. The genes are TRBV29-1 and TRBJ1-2; 7 bases are shared with TRBD1. Germline loops: CDR1 SQVTM, CDR2 ANQGSEA. V trimming: 4 bases; J trimming: 8 bases; junction bases outside the gene matches: 13. The CDR3 runs 14 residues. CDR3 nucleotide sequence: TGCAGCGTTGTTTCGGGACAGACCCTGGGAGGCTACACCTTC. Encoded protein: CSVVSGQTLGGYTF.

The rearrangement uses TRBV19 and TRBJ1-5, with unresolved D. The CDR3 is 13 amino acids. Germline CDR1 LNHDA, CDR2 SQIVND (reference sequence). V lost 6 bases and J lost 2, with 8 bases in between. The CDR3 reads CASRGLGNQPQHF. CDR3 DNA sequence: TGTGCCAGTAGGGGCTTGGGCAATCAGCCCCAGCATTTT.

This clonotype was found a few times. V is TRBV19 and J is TRBJ2-5; no clear D gene. Germline CDR1 LNHDA, CDR2 SQIVND (reference sequence). The CDR3 contains 13 residues. The germline V and J ends were trimmed by 0 bases and 7 bases, with 9 bases remaining between them. The CDR3 DNA reads TGTGCCAGTAGTATAGAGGGATCGGTGACCCAGTACTTC. Protein: CASSIEGSVTQYF.

This chain uses TRBV5-5 with TRBJ2-7; D may be TRBD1 or TRBD2 (6 bases each). This CDR3 contains 15 residues. Trimming cost V 4 bases and J 3 bases, with 17 bases left between them. Germline-derived CDR1 and CDR2 are SGHKS and YYEKEE (reference sequence). The CDR3 nucleotides read TGTGCCAGCAGCCCGGGGGCTAGCGCAATCTACGAGCAGTACTTC. It yields the protein CASSPGASAIYEQYF.

This clonotype came up a few times. The rearrangement uses TRBV6-5 and TRBJ1-2; 8 bases map to TRBD1. With 6 bases clipped from V and 5 bases from J, the junction kept 2 bases outside the gene matches. CDR1 and CDR2 (germline): MNHEY, SVGAGI. CDR3 length equals 12 residues. The CDR3 is CASSRQGYGYTF. The DNA of the CDR3 is TGTGCCAGCAGCCGACAGGGGTATGGCTACACCTTC.

This chain links TRBV10-2 with TRBJ2-1; D is uncertain. The V end was cut by 3 bases, the J end by 4 bases, with 13 bases between. Per germline, CDR1 WSHSY and CDR2 SAAADI. The CDR3 covers 15 residues. The CDR3 region has the DNA TGCGCCAGCAGTGAAGGGCAGGCGGAATACAATGAGCAGTTCTTC. Protein: CASSEGQAEYNEQFF.

The chain joins TRBV6-1 to TRBJ1-6; TRBD1 is a possible D gene (6 bases). The V gene's germline CDR1 is MNHNS and CDR2 SASEGT. The CDR3 spans 18 residues. Trimming left V 0 bases short and J 0 bases short, with 12 bases between. DNA for the CDR3: TGTGCCAGCAGTGAAGCTTTTCAGGGGTCCTCCTATAATTCACCCCTCCACTTT. It is translated as CASSEAFQGSSYNSPLHF.